One T cell receptor beta chain is described in this entry. What it recognizes is unknown. CDR1 and CDR2 (germline): SGHRS, YFSETQ. Trimming shortened V by 5 bases and J by 3 bases, and 9 bases separated the two germline ends. CDR3 length equals 13 residues. Unique molecular identifiers were present in the TCR beta cDNA libraries. T cells numbering roughly 0.9 to 10 million yielded cDNA molecules that totaled roughly 0.5 million. Via MiXCR, TCRdb re-called the PCR reads, giving one row per CDR3 protein. The data hold about 560,000 distinct CDR3 sequences, with roughly 40% observed a single time. This sample was taken from a study of post-analysis software for immune sequencing data. Study findings and constraints: The five TRBV segments detected at higher frequency in patients than in controls included TRBV5-6, TRBV5-1 and TRBV20-1.

V and J are TRBV5-1 and TRBJ2-1; the D gene is possibly TRBD1 (6 bases). The receptor was derived from a girl between 5 and 17 years old with multiple sclerosis. The sequencing input was blood. CDR3 DNA: TGCGCCAGCAGACAGGGAGTCTACAATGAGCAGTTCTTC. The encoded protein is CASRQGVYNEQFF.